The T cell receptor (beta chain) under discussion was sequenced for a study of monozygotic twins with inflammatory bowel disease. Study-level findings and limits: IBD patients, compared with healthy twins, shared fewer clonotypes with others (especially with disease activity).

Collection yielded roughly 2.3 ml of blood per donor. As to this clonotype: Its antigen is not known.

This CDR3 contains 11 residues. Germline loops: CDR1 SGHKS, CDR2 YYEKEE (reference sequence). Following a re-call of the 5' RACE reads, TCRdb has one entry per CDR3 protein and lacks DNA. The sample data list about 330,000 distinct CDR3 sequences. This chain uses TRBV5-5 with TRBJ2-1. Sequencing was done on a sample of blood. This TCR was recovered from a human donor with ulcerative colitis or Crohn's disease, or a healthy co-twin of an affected twin (not recorded which). The CDR3 is CASSLLLEQFF.